This TCR beta chain emerged from a study of prognosis after radiotherapy for stage I lung cancer. As for the study in general: Each non-small cell lung cancer patient was deemed medically inoperable. Patients numbered approximately 12 men and 6 women, aged roughly 50 to 85 with a median of roughly 70 years.

CDR1 and CDR2 (germline): SGHAT, FQNNGV. The CDR3 spans 13 residues. V was shortened by 0 bases and J by 10 bases, with 9 bases between the two germline ends. Two-round multiplex PCR amplified TCR beta CDR3 from genomic DNA. Amplification in first-round PCR relied on primers specific to each TRBV and TRBJ gene. TCRdb itself ran the multiplex PCR reads through MiXCR, one entry per CDR3 protein. Here the sample spans about 20,000 distinct CDR3 sequences, roughly 40% being singletons. The sequencing used PBMCs, collected before or after stereotactic body radiation therapy (not recorded which). The source of this sequence is a donor aged 50 or older with non-small cell lung cancer. The V call is TRBV11-2, the J call TRBJ2-2; D perhaps matches TRBD1 (6 bases). Here the CDR3 DNA reads TGTGCCAGCAGCTTAGATACAGGGTTGGAGCTGTTTTTT. Translating gives CASSLDTGLELFF.